The 31 T cell receptor beta chains listed next were all sequenced from one sample in a study of cytotoxic CD8 clonotypes in ibrutinib-treated CLL. Produced via immunoSEQ multiplex PCR; TCRdb's table is partial and in-frame only. The data show approximately 80,000 clones, around 84% seen once. Sequencing was performed on PBMCs, taken before ibrutinib treatment. Source of these receptors: a human donor with chronic lymphocytic leukemia.

The rearrangement joins TRBV2 to TRBJ1-2, with no clear D. Germline lookup yields CDR1 SNHLY and CDR2 FYNNEI. The CDR3 spans 13 residues. V gave up 3 bases and J gave up 0 bases, with 5 bases separating them. The CDR3 DNA reads as TGTGCCAGCAGTGATAGGCCTAACTATGGCTACACCTTC. Translating gives CASSDRPNYGYTF.

V is TRBV30 and J is TRBJ2-4; D gene uncertain. V lost 3 bases to trimming and J lost 1 base, with 4 bases between them. This CDR3 has 12 amino acids. Germline V gives CDR1 GTSNPN, CDR2 SVGIG (reference sequence). The CDR3 reads CAWSGAKNIQYF. CDR3 DNA sequence: TGTGCCTGGAGCGGGGCCAAAAACATTCAGTACTTC.

The chain has TRBV28 and TRBJ2-5; TRBD1 might be the D (7 bases). Trimming took off 3 bases at V and 1 base at J, with 21 bases between the two ends. From germline, CDR1 is MDHEN and CDR2 SYDVKM. The CDR3 has 18 amino acids. CDR3 nucleotides: TGTGCCAGCAGTTTCGCGTTTCTCGACAGGGAGGCCCAAGAGACCCAGTACTTC. Translating it yields CASSFAFLDREAQETQYF. The full variable domain, completed using reference TRBV28 and TRBJ2-5, is DVKVTQSSRYLVKRTGEKVFLECVQDMDHENMFWYRQDPGLGLRLIYFSYDVKMKEKGDIPEGYSVSREKKERFSLILESASTNQTSMYLCASSFAFLDREAQETQYFGPGTRLLVL.

The sample holds a few counts of this clone. The V gene is TRBV6-1, the J gene TRBJ2-2, with 8 bases identical to TRBD1. The CDR3 has 15 amino acids. After removal of 6 bases from V and 4 bases from J, the junction contained 7 bases not matched to a gene. CDR1 is MNHNS, CDR2 SASEGT, per germline. DNA of the CDR3: TGTGCCAGCAGGGTGGACAGGGACCGCACCGGGGAGCTGTTTTTT. Protein: CASRVDRDRTGELFF.

The chain has TRBV12-5 and TRBJ2-5; tentatively, D is TRBD1 or TRBD2 (5 bases each). Germline CDR1 and CDR2: LGHNT and FRNRAP. Trimming took off 6 bases at V and 7 bases at J, with 12 bases between the two ends. The CDR3 covers 12 residues. The CDR3 sequence is CASGPSGGTQYF. As DNA, the CDR3 is TGTGCTAGTGGCCCCAGTGGGGGGACCCAGTACTTC.

This chain joins TRBV7-2 and TRBJ1-1, with a weak D call TRBD1 (5 bases). Germline V lookup: CDR1 SGHTA, CDR2 FQGNSA. V was cut by 4 bases and J by 1 base, with 7 bases left in between. The CDR3 extends over 13 amino acids. The CDR3 protein is CASSSGQNTEAFF. Here the CDR3 DNA reads TGTGCCAGCAGCTCCGGACAGAACACTGAAGCTTTCTTT.

V usage is TRBV29-1 and J usage is TRBJ1-1; no reliable D call. Trimming took off 5 bases at V and 4 bases at J, with 8 bases between the two ends. Per the germline V gene, CDR1 is SQVTM and CDR2 is ANQGSEA. The CDR3 has 11 residues. In DNA, the CDR3 is TGCAGCGTTCTCGGTCTCACTGAAGCTTTCTTT. Translation gives CSVLGLTEAFF.

The V gene is TRBV7-9, the J gene TRBJ2-3, with unresolved D. The CDR3 totals 11 residues. Per the germline V gene, CDR1 is SEHNR and CDR2 is FQNEAQ (reference sequence). Trimming cost V 7 bases and J 5 bases, with 7 bases left between them. CDR3 residues: CASNRRDTQYF. CDR3 DNA: TGTGCCAGCAACCGACGAGATACGCAGTATTTT.

This sequence joins TRBV11-2 and TRBJ2-7; no firm D call. V lost 1 base, J lost 3 bases, and 22 bases lay in between. Germline V gives CDR1 SGHAT, CDR2 FQNNGV. The CDR3 spans 18 residues. The CDR3 nucleotides read TGTGCCAGCAGCTTAGCTTTATCGGATAGCAGGCCTCGCTACGAGCAGTACTTC. Residues: CASSLALSDSRPRYEQYF.

The chain recombines TRBV20-1 with TRBJ2-5; 7 bases are shared with TRBD1. The CDR3 spans 11 residues. CDR1 and CDR2 (germline): DFQATT, SNEGSKA (reference sequence). CDR3 sequence reads: CSATGMETQYF. CDR3 sequence (DNA): TGCAGCGCGACAGGGATGGAGACCCAGTACTTC.

This clone was seen a handful of times. The J gene is TRBJ1-2, the V gene TRBV6-5, with a possible D match to TRBD1 (6 bases). Trimming removed 4 bases from V and 6 bases from J, with 15 bases in between. The CDR3 is made up of 14 amino acids. Germline-derived CDR1 and CDR2 are MNHEY and SVGAGI. CDR3 bases: TGTGCCAGCAGTTCCCCGGCCAGGGGTGATGGCTACACCTTC. Translated, it gives CASSSPARGDGYTF.

The chain uses TRBV6-5 and TRBJ1-1, with D perhaps matching TRBD1 (6 bases). V was pared by 6 bases and J by 1 base, with 9 bases between. The CDR3 totals 13 residues. Germline CDR1 reads MNHEY; CDR2 reads SVGAGI. CDR3 coding DNA: TGTGCCAGCAGGATGACAGGGAACACTGAAGCTTTCTTT. Encoded protein: CASRMTGNTEAFF.

This clone counts as medium-sized. The CDR3 region has the DNA TGTGCCAGCTCACCGGTAACAAGAAGCAATGAGCAGTTCTTC. Translated, it gives CASSPVTRSNEQFF. The V gene is TRBV18, the J gene TRBJ2-1; no definite D call. The CDR3 is made up of 14 amino acids. Trimming stripped 3 bases from V and 6 bases from J, with 12 bases between. The germline V gene has CDR1 KGHSH and CDR2 LQKENI.

This chain links TRBV6-5 with TRBJ1-5; 7 bases agree with TRBD1. This CDR3 region has 15 residues. The V gene end was trimmed by 0 bases and the J gene end by 4 bases; junction bases not matched to a gene: 3. Looked up from germline, CDR1 is MNHEY and CDR2 is SVGAGI. CDR3 sequence: CASSYSAGGNQPQHF. CDR3 in DNA: TGTGCCAGCAGTTACTCGGCAGGGGGAAATCAGCCCCAGCATTTT.

J is TRBJ2-1 and V is TRBV29-1, with 8 bases matching TRBD2. Germline V lookup: CDR1 SQVTM, CDR2 ANQGSEA. The CDR3 spans 15 residues. The J segment lost 9 bases and the V segment lost 3 bases, leaving 13 bases of the junction unmatched. The CDR3 here is CSVEGGGTFYVEQFF. The CDR3 bases are TGCAGCGTTGAGGGCGGGGGGACCTTTTATGTTGAGCAGTTCTTC.

V usage is TRBV18 and J usage is TRBJ2-7; D remains unclear. Germline CDR1 KGHSH, CDR2 LQKENI. Trimming took off 1 base at V and 2 bases at J, with 9 bases between the two ends. This CDR3 spans 14 amino acids. CDR3: CASSPRTQAYEQYF. CDR3 nucleotides: TGTGCCAGCTCACCACGAACCCAGGCCTACGAGCAGTACTTC. Together with reference TRBV18 and TRBJ2-7, the CDR3 gives the full variable domain: NAGVMQNPRHLVRRRGQEARLRCSPMKGHSHVYWYRQLPEEGLKFMVYLQKENIIDESGMPKERFSAEFPKEGPSILRIQQVVRGDSAAYFCASSPRTQAYEQYFGPGTRLTVT.

In the case of this clone: Other DNA sequences from this sample encode an identical CDR3 as well. The CDR3 reads CASSARPGQGDNEQFF. CDR3 DNA: TGTGCCAGCAGCGCACGACCGGGACAGGGGGACAATGAGCAGTTCTTC. This rearrangement joins TRBV9 to TRBJ2-1; 11 nucleotides align to TRBD1. This CDR3 has 16 amino acids. V shed 3 bases and J 5 bases; nucleotides not matched to a gene: 7. Per germline, CDR1 SGDLS and CDR2 YYNGEE.

The CDR3 DNA reads TGTGCCAGTAGAGAAGGACGAATGAAATTTTATAGCAATCAGCCCCAGCATTTT. It is translated as CASREGRMKFYSNQPQHF. The chain is built from TRBV19 and TRBJ1-5; D gene ambiguous. The V and J ends lost 6 bases and 0 bases respectively, with 21 bases between them. CDR3 size: 18 residues. Germline V CDR1 and CDR2: LNHDA, SQIVND (reference sequence).

The chain combines TRBV7-6 with TRBJ1-3; D remains ambiguous. In germline, CDR1 is SGHVS, CDR2 FNYEAQ. V was clipped by 3 bases and J by 1 base, with 13 bases between them. The CDR3 totals 16 residues. The CDR3 region is CASSLGRTKSGNTIYF. The CDR3 DNA sequence: TGTGCCAGCAGCTTGGGCAGGACGAAATCTGGAAACACCATATATTTT.

The gene calls are TRBV5-1 and TRBJ2-7; tentative D call: TRBD2 (6 bases). The V gene's germline CDR1 is SGHRS and CDR2 YFSETQ. The V gene lost 4 bases and the J gene lost 6 bases, with 17 bases spanning the gap. The CDR3 runs 14 residues. As DNA, the CDR3 is TGCGCCAGCAGCATAGTGGGGGGATCGAGCGAGCAGTACTTC. It codes for CASSIVGGSSEQYF. The whole variable domain, filled in from reference TRBV5-1 and TRBJ2-7, reads KAGVTQTPRYLIKTRGQQVTLSCSPISGHRSVSWYQQTPGQGLQFLFEYFSETQRNKGNFPGRFSGRQFSNSRSEMNVSTLELGDSALYLCASSIVGGSSEQYFGPGTRLTVT.

The chain has TRBV7-9 and TRBJ2-7, with a weak D call TRBD2 (5 bases). Trimming removed 6 bases at V and 5 bases at J, with 14 bases between. The CDR3 covers 13 residues. Germline V gene data show CDR1 as SEHNR and CDR2 as FQNEAQ (reference sequence). The CDR3 is CASSPAGIDEQYF. For the CDR3, the DNA is TGTGCCAGCAGTCCGGCGGGTATCGACGAGCAGTACTTC.

This chain joins TRBV30 and TRBJ1-1, with D hard to call. Germline V gene sequence: CDR1 GTSNPN, CDR2 SVGIG (reference sequence). Trimming stripped 2 bases from V and 10 bases from J, with 11 bases between. This CDR3 region has 11 residues. CDR3: CAWSPGVGAFF. The CDR3 DNA reads TGTGCCTGGAGTCCGGGAGTTGGAGCTTTCTTT.

This clone has just one count. The chain joins TRBV27 to TRBJ2-1; TRBD2 matches 9 bases. The CDR3 is 15 residues long. J was trimmed by 3 bases and V by 10 bases; bases with no gene match: 10. CDR1 MNHEY and CDR2 SMNVEV come from the germline V gene (reference sequence). CDR3 residues: CATRAGLAFYNEQFF. Written as DNA, the CDR3 is TGTGCCACCCGGGCGGGACTAGCTTTCTACAATGAGCAGTTCTTC.

The genes are TRBV10-3 and TRBJ2-7; D unresolved. The CDR3 loop spans 13 amino acids. Germline V gene sequence: CDR1 ENHRY, CDR2 SYGVKD. Deletions cut 2 bases from V and 3 bases from J, with 8 bases between. This CDR3 is CAISEGGYYEQYF. CDR3 sequence (DNA): TGTGCCATCAGTGAGGGCGGATACTACGAGCAGTACTTC.

The J gene is TRBJ2-7, the V gene TRBV7-2, with D perhaps assigned TRBD1 or TRBD2 (5 bases each). Germline V gene data show CDR1 as SGHTA and CDR2 as FQGNSA. With 3 bases removed from V and 6 bases from J, the gap between germline ends came to 15 bases. CDR3 length equals 14 residues. DNA for the CDR3: TGTGCCAGCAGCTTCGGGACGGGGCCGGTCGAGCAGTACTTC. Its translation is CASSFGTGPVEQYF.

This clone came up a few times. The chain recombines TRBV6-1 with TRBJ1-1; the match to TRBD1 covers 8 bases. V trimming: 3 bases; J trimming: 6 bases; junction bases outside the gene matches: 9. Per germline, CDR1 MNHNS and CDR2 SASEGT. This CDR3 is built from 15 residues. The CDR3 DNA sequence: TGTGCCAGCAGTGACACCCAGGGGGCGTGGGCTGAAGCTTTCTTT. Translation gives CASSDTQGAWAEAFF.

This clone has more than one count but fewer than ten. The V call is TRBV6-1, the J call TRBJ2-7, with D maybe TRBD1 (5 bases). V lost 6 bases and J lost 5, with 14 bases in between. The germline V gene has CDR1 MNHNS and CDR2 SASEGT. This CDR3 is built from 13 residues. CDR3 nucleotide sequence: TGTGCCAGCAGGGGAAGGGGTTTTAACGAGCAGTACTTC. Translation: CASRGRGFNEQYF.

This clone was picked up a small number of times. The chain uses TRBV25-1 and TRBJ2-7; no firm D call. Germline CDR1 and CDR2: MGHDK and SYGVNS. The CDR3 is 14 amino acids. The ends were cut back, 3 bases at V and 2 bases at J, with 11 bases in the middle. The CDR3: CASSESRVPYEQYF. CDR3 DNA sequence: TGTGCCAGCAGTGAGTCCCGGGTTCCCTACGAGCAGTACTTC.

CDR3 region: CASRQDAYYEQYF. The CDR3 nucleotides are TGTGCCAGCAGGCAGGATGCCTACTACGAGCAGTACTTC. This chain connects TRBV6-5 to TRBJ2-7; D remains unclear. The CDR3 loop spans 13 amino acids. Germline CDR1 is MNHEY and CDR2 is SVGAGI. Trimming removed 6 bases at V and 3 bases at J, with 12 bases between.

J is TRBJ1-1 and V is TRBV4-1; no reliable D call. The CDR3 length is 14 residues. Germline assignment: CDR1 MGHRA and CDR2 YSYEKL. V lost 0 bases and J 3 bases, leaving 8 bases between the germline ends. The chain's CDR3 is CASSQDQWDTEAFF. CDR3 DNA: TGCGCCAGCAGCCAAGATCAATGGGACACTGAAGCTTTCTTT.

The CDR3 DNA sequence: TGTGCCAGCAGTTTTTTCACCCGGGGCACAGATACGCAGTATTTT. Protein sequence: CASSFFTRGTDTQYF. The V and J genes are TRBV27 and TRBJ2-3; D gene uncertain. CDR3 length: 15 residues. Trimming cost V 3 bases and J 1 base, with 11 bases left between them. The V gene's germline CDR1 is MNHEY and CDR2 SMNVEV (reference sequence).